The 25 T cell receptor beta chains in this list originate from one sample, sequenced in a study of blood T cell repertoires in COVID-19. Sequencing used immunoSEQ multiplex PCR; TCRdb keeps in-frame clones, though not all of them. This table holds under 250,000 clones, 75% to 90% found once. Sequenced input: peripheral blood. Receptors were obtained from a man aged 55 to 70 who had recovered from COVID-19.

The rearrangement uses TRBV5-1 and TRBJ1-1, with D hard to call. V was cut by 0 bases and J by 1 base, with 7 bases left in between. The germline gives CDR1 SGHRS, CDR2 YFSETQ. The CDR3 extends over 14 amino acids. The CDR3 DNA reads TGCGCCAGCAGCTTGGGCGGTAAGAACACTGAAGCTTTCTTT. Amino acid sequence: CASSLGGKNTEAFF.

The chain couples TRBV4-1 to TRBJ2-1; 8 bases are a match to TRBD2. CDR1 is MGHRA and CDR2 is YSYEKL in the germline V gene. The junction had 12 bases not matched to a gene; V was cut back by 1 base and J by 7 bases. There are 17 residues in the CDR3. DNA of the CDR3: TGCGCCAGCAGCCAAGTCCCAAGCGGGGGAAGAGTGAATGAGCAGTTCTTC. It yields the protein CASSQVPSGGRVNEQFF.

The chain uses TRBV7-2 and TRBJ2-2, with 11 bases that match TRBD1. The germline CDR1 and CDR2 sequences are SGHTA and FQGNSA. CDR3 length: 17 residues. With V trimmed by 2 bases and J by 3 bases, 5 bases remained unmatched. CDR3 region: CASSLFGQGAYTGELFF. As DNA, the CDR3 is TGTGCCAGCAGCTTATTTGGACAGGGGGCCTACACCGGGGAGCTGTTTTTT. Full variable domain (missing parts from reference TRBV7-2 and TRBJ2-2): GAGVSQSPSNKVTEKGKDVELRCDPISGHTALYWYRQSLGQGLEFLIYFQGNSAPDKSGLPSDRFSAERTGGSVSTLTIQRTQQEDSAVYLCASSLFGQGAYTGELFFGEGSRLTVL.

V and J are TRBV23-1 and TRBJ2-7; D is unclear. TRBV23-1 is given ORF status, its function remaining uncertain. The CDR3 consists of 13 residues. V was shortened by 3 bases and J by 3 bases, with 9 bases between the two germline ends. The CDR3 loop is CASSHPRYYEQYF. The CDR3 nucleotides are TGCGCCAGCAGTCACCCGAGGTACTACGAGCAGTACTTC.

V usage is TRBV28 and J usage is TRBJ2-7; 7 bases match TRBD2. Trimming took 4 bases from V and 2 from J; bases not matched to a gene: 8. CDR3 size: 15 residues. Per the germline V gene, CDR1 is MDHEN and CDR2 is SYDVKM. The DNA of the CDR3 is TGTGCCAGCAGTTCAGAAGGGCGGGGGACCTACGAGCAGTACTTC. Its translation is CASSSEGRGTYEQYF.

The chain employs TRBV5-1 and TRBJ1-6; no firm D call. The germline V gene has CDR1 SGHRS and CDR2 YFSETQ. The V end was cut by 0 bases, the J end by 4 bases, with 17 bases between. This CDR3 is built from 18 residues. CDR3 amino acids: CASSLVGPTNAYNSPLHF. The CDR3 coding sequence is TGCGCCAGCAGCTTGGTAGGACCGACTAATGCTTATAATTCACCCCTCCACTTT.

The chain carries TRBV5-1 and TRBJ2-5; 8 bases line up with TRBD1. CDR1 is SGHRS, CDR2 YFSETQ, per germline. With V trimmed by 4 bases and J by 7 bases, 6 bases remained unmatched. The CDR3 totals 13 residues. CDR3 DNA: TGCGCCAGCAGCATGGACAGGGTCGCGACCCAGTACTTC. Residues: CASSMDRVATQYF.

The CDR3 sequence: CASSRELNYGYTF. CDR3 coding DNA: TGTGCCAGTAGTCGTGAACTAAACTATGGCTACACCTTC. V usage is TRBV19 and J usage is TRBJ1-2, with D unresolved. The CDR3 spans 13 residues. V lost 5 bases and J lost 2, with 9 bases in between. The germline CDR1 and CDR2 sequences are LNHDA and SQIVND (reference sequence).

The rearrangement uses TRBV30 and TRBJ2-4, with 9 bases lining up with TRBD1. The CDR3 totals 15 residues. V shed 2 bases, J shed 6 bases, and the junction held 8 bases outside the gene matches. Looked up from germline, CDR1 is GTSNPN and CDR2 is SVGIG (reference sequence). The CDR3 protein is CAWSLTGGSLNIQYF. The CDR3 nucleotides are TGTGCCTGGAGTTTAACAGGGGGCTCTCTAAACATTCAGTACTTC.

The V call is TRBV10-3, the J call TRBJ2-5, with 10 positions matching TRBD2. Germline V gives CDR1 ENHRY, CDR2 SYGVKD. This CDR3 is built from 13 residues. V shed 8 bases and J 3 bases; nucleotides not matched to a gene: 3. CDR3 nucleotide sequence: TGTGCCATCTCAGCGGGGGGGGAAGAGACCCAGTACTTC. Translating gives CAISAGGEETQYF.

The genes are TRBV5-1 and TRBJ2-7; TRBD1 matches at 7 bases. The CDR3 length is 15 residues. After removal of 2 bases from V and 4 bases from J, the junction contained 9 bases not matched to a gene. Germline values: CDR1 SGHRS, CDR2 YFSETQ. CDR3 loop: CASSLFTQGEYEQYF. The CDR3, as DNA: TGCGCCAGCAGCTTATTCACCCAGGGGGAATACGAGCAGTACTTC.

This clone was picked up one time. The chain employs TRBV9 and TRBJ2-3, with 11 bases fitting TRBD2. This CDR3 contains 15 residues. The germline V gene has CDR1 SGDLS and CDR2 YYNGEE. Losses at the gene ends were 0 bases for V and 4 bases for J; bases not matched to a gene: 1. The CDR3 loop reads CASSVVSGGADTQYF. Here the CDR3 DNA reads TGTGCCAGCAGCGTAGTTAGCGGGGGGGCAGATACGCAGTATTTT.

The CDR3 loop reads CASSRDRAETQYF. CDR3 bases: TGCGCCAGCAGCAGAGACAGGGCGGAGACCCAGTACTTC. This chain joins TRBV5-1 and TRBJ2-5; 7 bases map to TRBD1. The ends lost 4 bases at V and 5 bases at J; junction bases unmatched: 5. Germline V CDR1 and CDR2: SGHRS, YFSETQ. CDR3 length: 13 amino acids.

Notes on this clone: Other DNA sequences in this specimen translate into the identical CDR3. The chain uses TRBV7-3 and TRBJ1-2; 9 bases line up with TRBD1. With 3 bases clipped from V and 6 bases from J, the junction kept 2 bases outside the gene matches. The CDR3 totals 13 residues. Germline V gives CDR1 SGHTA, CDR2 FQGTGA. The CDR3 nucleotides are TGTGCCAGCAGCTTTAGGACAGGGGATGGCTACACCTTC. This sequence encodes CASSFRTGDGYTF.

The chain employs TRBV18 and TRBJ2-7; D is possibly TRBD2 (6 bases). V was shortened by 2 bases and J by 2 bases, with 13 bases between the two germline ends. CDR1 KGHSH and CDR2 LQKENI come from the germline V gene. This CDR3 contains 15 residues. CDR3 sequence (DNA): TGTGCCAGCTCACCATCCCGGGAGCCACCCTACGAGCAGTACTTC. Translation gives CASSPSREPPYEQYF.

This chain joins TRBV28 and TRBJ2-3; TRBD2 matches 8 bases. This CDR3 is built from 16 residues. With 6 bases clipped from V and 3 bases from J, the junction kept 11 bases outside the gene matches. Germline lookup yields CDR1 MDHEN and CDR2 SYDVKM. CDR3 sequence: CASRFSGKGGTDTQYF. Written as DNA, the CDR3 is TGTGCCAGCAGATTTAGCGGGAAGGGGGGGACAGATACGCAGTATTTT.

The CDR3 region has the DNA TGTGCCAGCTCACGAGCGGGAGCGTCCAGGGAGCAGTACTTC. It encodes CASSRAGASREQYF. The V and J genes are TRBV18 and TRBJ2-7; 8 bases map to TRBD2. Germline lookup yields CDR1 KGHSH and CDR2 LQKENI. Unmatched junction bases numbered 9, after V lost 4 bases and J lost 7 bases. CDR3 length: 14 amino acids.

J is TRBJ1-3 and V is TRBV29-1, with 9 bases that match TRBD1. The CDR3 is 12 amino acids. V shed 4 bases, J shed 8 bases, and the junction held 3 bases outside the gene matches. Germline loops: CDR1 SQVTM, CDR2 ANQGSEA. CDR3 loop: CSVVDRGHTIYF. CDR3 DNA: TGCAGCGTTGTGGACAGGGGACACACCATATATTTT.

The V gene is TRBV18, the J gene TRBJ1-3, with TRBD1 matching over 8 bases. The CDR3 covers 16 residues. V shed 0 bases, J shed 4 bases, and the junction held 5 bases outside the gene matches. Germline-derived CDR1 and CDR2 are KGHSH and LQKENI. CDR3 in amino acids: CASSPPWTGRGNTIYF. CDR3 sequence (DNA): TGTGCCAGCTCACCACCGTGGACAGGGCGAGGAAACACCATATATTTT.

The V and J genes are TRBV5-8 and TRBJ1-3; D remains ambiguous. CDR1 is SGHTS, CDR2 YDEGEE, per germline. Between the trimmed V and J ends, which lost 0 bases and 0 bases, there was a span of 7 bases. This CDR3 spans 15 amino acids. For the CDR3, the DNA is TGTGCCAGCAGCTTGGTCGGAGTCTCTGGAAACACCATATATTTT. Its translation is CASSLVGVSGNTIYF.

Written as DNA, the CDR3 is TGTGCCACCAGTGGAACAGGGGGCCCAGATACGCAGTATTTT. Translating gives CATSGTGGPDTQYF. The chain joins TRBV24-1 to TRBJ2-3, with 9 bases aligning to TRBD1. Germline V gene lookup returns CDR1 KGHDR and CDR2 SFDVKD. V lost 5 bases, J lost 4 bases, and 3 bases stayed unmatched. The length of the CDR3 is 14 residues.

The chain joins TRBV18 to TRBJ1-1; D perhaps matches TRBD1 (5 bases). From germline, CDR1 is KGHSH and CDR2 LQKENI. The CDR3 spans 15 residues. V was trimmed by 2 bases and J by 9 bases, leaving 19 bases between them. This CDR3 is CASSPGGTIGVQAFF. The DNA of the CDR3 is TGTGCCAGCTCACCAGGGGGGACCATCGGAGTTCAAGCTTTCTTT.

This clone was observed a single time. The CDR3 DNA sequence: TGTGCCAGCGGGACAGGGGGCTTGGGAAACACCATATATTTT. Encoded protein: CASGTGGLGNTIYF. This chain links TRBV6-6 with TRBJ1-3, with 12 bases aligning to TRBD1. The CDR3 runs to 14 residues. Germline CDR1 and CDR2: MNHNY and SVGAGI (reference sequence). The junction had 3 bases not matched to a gene; V was cut back by 8 bases and J by 4 bases.

The chain uses TRBV6-1 and TRBJ1-2, with 10 positions matching TRBD1. The CDR3 is 16 residues long. Germline CDR1 is MNHNS and CDR2 is SASEGT. Germline trimming cut 1 base from V and 2 bases from J; bases unmatched to any gene: 4. The CDR3: CASSEVDRGRNYGYTF. The CDR3 DNA reads TGTGCCAGCAGTGAAGTAGACAGGGGGCGAAACTATGGCTACACCTTC.

The chain couples TRBV3-1 (or the pseudogene TRBV3-2) to TRBJ2-1, with 8 nucleotides matching TRBD1. J was trimmed by 0 bases and V by 4 bases; bases with no gene match: 2. The germline V gene has CDR1 LGHDT and CDR2 YNNKEL (reference sequence). This CDR3 has 15 residues. CDR3 sequence (DNA): TGTGCCAGCAGCCCCGGGACAGGCTCCTACAATGAGCAGTTCTTC. Translating gives CASSPGTGSYNEQFF.